This T cell receptor (beta chain) was profiled in a study of blood T cells in healthy people across ages. Study outcomes and limitations: Age showed a roughly linear inverse relationship with TCR beta diversity per million T cells. Greater diversity and more naive CD4+ cells were seen in long-lived donors than in aged donors.

Germline CDR1 ENHRY, CDR2 SYGVKD. Trimming pared 4 bases from V and 0 bases from J, leaving 8 bases between. This CDR3 is built from 14 residues. This clonotype was counted only a few times. Its antigen is still unknown. A sample-barcoded 5' primer and a J-beta primer mix were used in a second PCR of about 7 to 12 cycles. TCRdb reanalysed the 5' RACE reads using MiXCR and keeps one entry per CDR3 protein. The table includes under 1,000,000 distinct CDR3 sequences, about 46% detected once. The clonotype was recovered from an elderly man in good health. J is TRBJ2-3 and V is TRBV10-3; TRBD1 might be the D (6 bases). Sequencing was done on a sample of blood. The CDR3 DNA reads TGTGCCATCAGTGTTGACAGGAGCACAGATACGCAGTATTTT. This sequence encodes CAISVDRSTDTQYF.